This T cell receptor (beta chain) was found in a study of T cell responses to AZD1222 COVID-19 vaccine. The protocol was immunoSEQ multiplex PCR, while the TCRdb copy is restricted to in-frame clones and leaves out a portion. The sample lists fewer than 85,000 clones; just over 90% were seen once. The receptor comes from an adult in good health. The source was peripheral blood, collected on day 0 of MenACWY control vaccination.

The CDR3 bases are TGTGCCAGCAGTGAAGAGGGGGCGGATGGCTACACCTTC. It translates to CASSEEGADGYTF. The chain uses TRBV25-1 and TRBJ1-2; TRBD1 matches 7 bases. The CDR3 contains 13 residues. CDR1 and CDR2 (germline): MGHDK, SYGVNS. V lost 2 bases, J lost 6 bases, and 3 bases stayed unmatched.